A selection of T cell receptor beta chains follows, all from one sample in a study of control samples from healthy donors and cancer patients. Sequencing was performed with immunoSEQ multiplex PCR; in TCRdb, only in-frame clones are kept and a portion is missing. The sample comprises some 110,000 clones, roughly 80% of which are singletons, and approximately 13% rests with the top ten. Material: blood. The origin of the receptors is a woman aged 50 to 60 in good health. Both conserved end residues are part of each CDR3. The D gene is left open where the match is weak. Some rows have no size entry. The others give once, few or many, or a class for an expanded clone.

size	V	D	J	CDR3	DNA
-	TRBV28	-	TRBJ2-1	CATHKQDNEQFF	TGTGCCACCCACAAACAGGACAATGAGCAGTTCTTC
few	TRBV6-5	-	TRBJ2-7	CASSHGGEQYF	TGTGCCAGCAGTCACGGAGGCGAGCAGTACTTC
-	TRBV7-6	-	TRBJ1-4	CASSLADSNEKLFF	TGTGCCAGCAGCTTAGCAGATAGCAATGAAAAACTGTTTTTT
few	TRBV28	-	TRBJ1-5	CASSRGGDQPQHF	TGTGCCAGCAGTCGTGGAGGGGATCAGCCCCAGCATTTT
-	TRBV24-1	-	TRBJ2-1	CATSDLVRGGHNEQFF	TGTGCCACCAGTGATTTGGTCCGCGGGGGCCACAATGAGCAGTTCTTC
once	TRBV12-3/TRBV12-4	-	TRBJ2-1	CASSFRRSGEQFF	TGTGCCAGCAGTTTTCGTCGTTCGGGTGAGCAGTTCTTC
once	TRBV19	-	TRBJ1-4	CASSIDRESEKLFF	TGTGCCAGTAGTATAGATAGGGAGAGCGAAAAACTGTTTTTT
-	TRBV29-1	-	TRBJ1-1	CSVKTVVGPNTEAFF	TGCAGCGTCAAAACTGTTGTGGGGCCAAACACTGAAGCTTTCTTT
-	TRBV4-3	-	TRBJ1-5	CASSQDPGSGQPQHF	TGCGCCAGCAGCCAAGACCCGGGTTCAGGACAGCCCCAGCATTTT
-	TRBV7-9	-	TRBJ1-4	CASSSGTYEKLFF	TGTGCCAGCAGCTCAGGGACTTATGAAAAACTGTTTTTT
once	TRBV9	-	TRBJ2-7	CASSVDGSSYEQYF	TGTGCCAGCAGCGTAGACGGGAGTTCCTACGAGCAGTACTTC
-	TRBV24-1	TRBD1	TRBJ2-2	CATSDSGQPTGELFF	TGTGCCACCAGTGATTCGGGACAGCCCACCGGGGAGCTGTTTTTT
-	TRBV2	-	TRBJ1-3	CASLFDSHSGNTIYF	TGTGCCAGTCTTTTCGACAGCCACTCTGGAAACACCATATATTTT
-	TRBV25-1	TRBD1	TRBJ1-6	CASGQVENSPLHF	TGTGCCAGCGGACAGGTTGAGAATTCACCCCTCCACTTT
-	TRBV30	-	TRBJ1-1	CASALNTEAFF	TGTGCTTCAGCCCTGAACACTGAAGCTTTCTTT
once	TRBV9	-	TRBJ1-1	CASSPSGGNTEAFF	TGTGCCAGCAGCCCATCGGGGGGAAACACTGAAGCTTTCTTT
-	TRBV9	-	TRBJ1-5	CASSPSTENQPQHF	TGTGCCAGCAGCCCCTCGACAGAAAATCAGCCCCAGCATTTT
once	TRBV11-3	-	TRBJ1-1	CASSLLPGTEAFF	TGTGCCAGCAGCTTACTTCCGGGCACTGAAGCTTTCTTT
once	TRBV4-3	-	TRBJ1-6	CASSQTGRNSPLHF	TGCGCCAGCAGCCAAACAGGGCGTAATTCACCCCTCCACTTT
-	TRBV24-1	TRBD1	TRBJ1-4	CATSPGQNEKLFF	TGTGCCACCAGTCCGGGACAGAATGAAAAACTGTTTTTT
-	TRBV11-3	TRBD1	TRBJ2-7	CASSLGQGTSEQYF	TGTGCCAGCAGCTTAGGACAGGGCACGAGCGAGCAGTACTTC
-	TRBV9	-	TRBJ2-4	CASSVGVLADHKNIQYF	TGTGCCAGCAGCGTAGGGGTACTAGCAGACCACAAAAACATTCAGTACTTC
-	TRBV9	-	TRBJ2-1	CASSVMWDNEQFF	TGTGCCAGCAGCGTAATGTGGGACAATGAGCAGTTCTTC
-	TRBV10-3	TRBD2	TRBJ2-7	CAVAGGSNEQYF	TGTGCCGTAGCGGGAGGCTCCAACGAGCAGTACTTC
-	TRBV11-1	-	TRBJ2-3	CASAGVPADTQYF	TGTGCCAGCGCCGGGGTGCCGGCAGATACGCAGTATTTT
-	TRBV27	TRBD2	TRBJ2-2	CASSTKGTIALTGELFF	TGTGCCAGCAGTACCAAAGGGACTATAGCCCTTACCGGGGAGCTGTTTTTT
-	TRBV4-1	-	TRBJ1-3	CASSQAQSSGNTIYF	TGCGCCAGCAGCCAAGCCCAGAGCTCTGGAAACACCATATATTTT
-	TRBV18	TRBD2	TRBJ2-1	CASSPPGLAVYNEQFF	TGTGCCAGCTCACCACCGGGACTAGCAGTTTACAATGAGCAGTTCTTC
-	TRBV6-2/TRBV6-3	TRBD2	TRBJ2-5	CASSPVIAGRPQETQYF	TGTGCCAGCAGCCCTGTCATAGCGGGCCGACCTCAAGAGACCCAGTACTTC
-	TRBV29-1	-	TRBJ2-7	CSVEDQYEQYF	TGCAGCGTTGAAGACCAATACGAGCAGTACTTC
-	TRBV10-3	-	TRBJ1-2	CAISESSGVGGYTF	TGTGCCATCAGTGAGTCATCGGGAGTGGGGGGCTACACCTTC
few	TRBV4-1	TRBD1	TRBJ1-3	CASSQEGQVSGNTIYF	TGCGCCAGCAGCCAAGAAGGACAGGTCTCTGGAAACACCATATATTTT
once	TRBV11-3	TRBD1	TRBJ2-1	CASSQDRALGEQFF	TGTGCCAGCTCCCAAGACAGGGCTTTGGGTGAGCAGTTCTTC
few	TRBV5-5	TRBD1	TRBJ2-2	CASSRHIRDRVISGELFF	TGTGCCAGCAGCAGACACATTCGGGACAGGGTAATATCCGGGGAGCTGTTTTTT
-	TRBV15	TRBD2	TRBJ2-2	CATSRDLTSGVTGELFF	TGTGCCACCAGCAGAGATTTAACTAGCGGGGTCACCGGGGAGCTGTTTTTT
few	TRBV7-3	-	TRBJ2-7	CASSLIAGTYEQYF	TGTGCCAGCAGCTTAATCGCCGGGACCTACGAGCAGTACTTC
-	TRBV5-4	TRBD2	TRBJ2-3	CASSKKPEGGPKDTQYF	TGTGCCAGCAGCAAAAAACCAGAGGGAGGGCCAAAAGATACGCAGTATTTT
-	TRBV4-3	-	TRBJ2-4	CASSSGQGWGIQYF	TGCGCCAGCAGCTCCGGACAAGGGTGGGGCATTCAGTACTTC
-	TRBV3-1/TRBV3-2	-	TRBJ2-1	CASSQDQRLGEQFF	TGTGCCAGCAGCCAAGACCAACGGTTAGGTGAGCAGTTCTTC
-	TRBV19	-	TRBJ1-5	CASSIDLGWDQPQHF	TGTGCCAGTAGTATAGATCTTGGGTGGGATCAGCCCCAGCATTTT
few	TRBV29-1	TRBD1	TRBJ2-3	CSTLSRDRGFSTDTQYF	TGCAGCACCCTATCCCGGGACAGGGGGTTTAGCACAGATACGCAGTATTTT
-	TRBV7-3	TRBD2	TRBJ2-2	CASSSSVAGTGELFF	TGTGCCAGCAGCTCCTCGGTAGCGGGAACCGGGGAGCTGTTTTTT
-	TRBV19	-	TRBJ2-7	CASSISAGEQYF	TGTGCCAGTAGTATCTCCGCGGGCGAGCAGTACTTC
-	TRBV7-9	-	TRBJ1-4	CASSLTGATNEKLFF	TGTGCCAGCAGCCTAACGGGTGCAACTAATGAAAAACTGTTTTTT
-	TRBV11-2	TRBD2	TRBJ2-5	CASSFRTSGGPETQYF	TGTGCCAGCAGCTTCCGGACTAGCGGGGGGCCAGAGACCCAGTACTTC
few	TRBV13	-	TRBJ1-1	CASSFRGGVNTEAFF	TGTGCCAGCAGCTTTCGAGGGGGGGTGAACACTGAAGCTTTCTTT
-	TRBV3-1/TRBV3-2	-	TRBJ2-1	CASSQDWSSSYNEQFF	TGTGCCAGCAGCCAAGATTGGTCGAGCTCCTACAATGAGCAGTTCTTC
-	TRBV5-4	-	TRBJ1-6	CASSLVRGNTDSPLHF	TGTGCCAGCAGCTTGGTTAGGGGGAATACGGATTCACCCCTCCACTTT
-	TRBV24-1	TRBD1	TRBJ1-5	CATSESGQSHYSNQPQHF	TGTGCCACCAGTGAATCGGGACAGAGTCATTATAGCAATCAGCCCCAGCATTTT
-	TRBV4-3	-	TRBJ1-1	CASSQGTSGVTTEAFF	TGCGCCAGCAGCCAAGGCACGTCCGGGGTTACCACTGAAGCTTTCTTT
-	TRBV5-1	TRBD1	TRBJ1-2	CASSSDRAGGYTF	TGCGCCAGCAGCTCGGACAGGGCAGGGGGCTACACCTTC
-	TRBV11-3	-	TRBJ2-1	CASSLWDTYNEQFF	TGTGCCAGCAGCTTATGGGACACTTACAATGAGCAGTTCTTC
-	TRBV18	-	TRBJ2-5	CASSPKETQYF	TGTGCCAGCTCACCTAAGGAGACCCAGTACTTC
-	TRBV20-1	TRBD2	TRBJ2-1	CSASELAGGRYNEQFF	TGCAGTGCTAGTGAGCTAGCGGGGGGGCGGTACAATGAGCAGTTCTTC